This TCR beta chain is drawn from a study of T cells expressing NK-cell markers. As regards this clonotype: What it binds is unknown.

It was by 5'RACE template switching with UMIs that TCR beta cDNA was made. TCRdb reprocessed the 5' RACE reads and reports one entry per CDR3 protein, with no DNA. The sample spans approximately 170,000 distinct CDR3 sequences; the ten largest clones claim 20%. The study's findings and limits: What remained unclear was the HCMV specificity of expanded NKG2C+ T cell clones.

The receptor comes from a man aged 18-75 years in good health. Material for sequencing was blood T cells: a sorted CD56 or NKG2C T cell subset, CD4+ or CD8+ T cells, or bulk PBMC T cells (not recorded which).

CDR3: CSVTTGYSNQPQHF. The rearrangement joins TRBV29-1 to TRBJ1-5; TCRdb lists TRBD1, though no DNA is available to test this call. CDR1 is SQVTM, CDR2 ANQGSEA, per germline. The CDR3 contains 14 residues.